The 32 T cell receptor beta chains below all came from one sample that was sequenced in a study of blood T cells in healthy people across ages. A second PCR, run for roughly 7 to 12 cycles, used a sample-barcoded 5' primer plus a J-beta primer mix. TCRdb redid the calling of the 5' RACE reads with MiXCR, one entry per CDR3 protein. The data contain around 520,000 distinct CDR3 sequences, 27% of them seen just once; the ten biggest clones take up approximately 3.6%. The same data also contributed to another study, on T cells of mothers and their children.

Sequencing was performed on blood. Source of these receptors: a boy aged 2 to 10 in good health.

The chain links TRBV20-1 to TRBJ2-1; D unresolved. CDR1 is DFQATT, CDR2 SNEGSKA, per germline (reference sequence). The CDR3 covers 12 residues. Between the trimmed V and J ends, which lost 5 bases and 8 bases, there was a span of 13 bases. CDR3 residues: CSAAVRKYEQFF. The DNA for the CDR3 is TGCAGTGCTGCGGTCAGGAAGTATGAGCAGTTCTTC.

V and J are TRBV27 and TRBJ1-3; unclear D gene. Per germline, CDR1 MNHEY and CDR2 SMNVEV (reference sequence). The CDR3 extends over 14 amino acids. Between the trimmed V and J ends, which lost 5 bases and 4 bases, there was a span of 12 bases. DNA for the CDR3: TGTGCCAGCAGTCCGAAAGGGCGAGGAAACACCATATATTTT. It specifies CASSPKGRGNTIYF.

The rearrangement uses TRBV20-1 and TRBJ2-5, with 7 bases matching TRBD2. The CDR3 contains 16 residues. CDR1 and CDR2 from the germline V gene are DFQATT and SNEGSKA (reference sequence). The ends lost 5 bases at V and 1 base at J; junction bases unmatched: 13. CDR3 loop: CSAPAPLADLQETQYF. The CDR3 DNA sequence: TGCAGTGCTCCTGCCCCTCTAGCGGACCTCCAAGAGACCCAGTACTTC.

In its sample, this clonotype was seen a few times. The V call is TRBV3-1, the J call TRBJ1-2; 9 nucleotides align to TRBD1. Germline V gene sequence: CDR1 LGHDT, CDR2 YNNKEL (reference sequence). The junction had 2 bases not matched to a gene; V was cut back by 3 bases and J by 6 bases. The CDR3 spans 13 residues. The CDR3 DNA sequence: TGTGCCAGCAGCCAGGGGACAGGGAATGGCTACACCTTC. Amino acids: CASSQGTGNGYTF.

V usage is TRBV6-5 and J usage is TRBJ1-2, with 8 bases fitting TRBD1. Germline V CDR1 and CDR2: MNHEY, SVGAGI. The CDR3 has 16 amino acids. The junction had 9 bases not matched to a gene; V was cut back by 2 bases and J by 4 bases. CDR3 amino acids: CASSYRPGQGRYGYTF. The DNA of the CDR3 is TGTGCCAGCAGTTACCGACCCGGACAGGGCCGCTATGGCTACACCTTC.

This clonotype was detected many times. The rearrangement joins TRBV6-6 to TRBJ2-5; D is possibly TRBD1 or TRBD2 (5 bases each). Germline V gene lookup returns CDR1 MNHNY and CDR2 SVGAGI (reference sequence). This CDR3 spans 13 amino acids. The ends were cut back, 7 bases at V and 4 bases at J, with 13 bases in the middle. The CDR3 sequence is CASTGPGTETQYF. The CDR3 region has the DNA TGTGCCAGCACGGGGCCCGGGACAGAGACCCAGTACTTC.

The V and J genes are TRBV7-2 and TRBJ2-7, with 10 bases fitting TRBD2. The J call is doubtful: the DNA matches TRBJ2-1 better. Germline CDR1 is SGHTA and CDR2 is FQGNSA. CDR3 length: 17 residues. The CDR3 loop is CASSPDLTSGLYNEQFF. CDR3 DNA: TGTGCCAGCAGCCCCGATCTGACTAGCGGGCTTTACAATGAGCAGTTCTTC.

The chain couples TRBV5-5 to TRBJ2-2; D unclear. Deletions cut 4 bases from V and 2 bases from J, with 12 bases between. In germline, CDR1 is SGHKS, CDR2 YYEKEE (reference sequence). This CDR3 has 15 amino acids. This CDR3 is CASSPGRSNTGELFF. CDR3 in DNA: TGTGCCAGCAGCCCTGGCAGGAGCAACACCGGGGAGCTGTTTTTT.

This clonotype has more than one count but fewer than ten. The chain is built from TRBV5-1 and TRBJ2-5, with 14 positions matching TRBD2. There are 16 residues in the CDR3. V was pared by 4 bases and J by 7 bases, with 9 bases of the junction left unmatched. Per germline, CDR1 SGHRS and CDR2 YFSETQ. Here the CDR3 DNA reads TGCGCCAGCAGCGCCGGGACTAGCGGGGGCCTCGTGACCCAGTACTTC. Residues: CASSAGTSGGLVTQYF.

This rearrangement joins TRBV7-9 to TRBJ1-4; 9 bases are shared with TRBD1. V shed 5 bases and J 10 bases; nucleotides not matched to a gene: 5. CDR3 length equals 13 residues. In germline, CDR1 is SEHNR, CDR2 FQNEAQ (reference sequence). The CDR3 is CASSPPTGGKLFF. The CDR3 bases are TGTGCCAGCAGCCCCCCGACAGGGGGAAAACTGTTTTTT.

V usage is TRBV7-8 and J usage is TRBJ2-5; TRBD1 aligns across 9 bases. Unmatched junction bases numbered 15, after V lost 5 bases and J lost 11 bases. The CDR3 sequence is 15 residues long. Germline values: CDR1 SGHVS, CDR2 FQNEAQ. For the CDR3, the DNA is TGTGCCAGCAGCCCGCGTTGGGACAGGGTCTATGAGCAGTACTTC. Translation: CASSPRWDRVYEQYF.

CDR3 in amino acids: CASSGEQEWLTGTQYF. The CDR3 DNA reads TGTGCCAGCAGCGGTGAACAGGAGTGGCTTACGGGTACGCAGTATTTT. This chain links TRBV9 with TRBJ2-3, with D perhaps matching TRBD1 (5 bases). The germline V and J ends were trimmed by 3 bases and 8 bases, with 22 bases remaining between them. In germline, CDR1 is SGDLS, CDR2 YYNGEE. The CDR3 is 16 residues long.

This clonotype was counted between two and nine times. The V call is TRBV12-3 or TRBV12-4, the J call TRBJ2-5, with 13 bases fitting TRBD2. TRBJ2-1 matches the DNA end more closely, so the J call is doubtful. CDR3 size: 16 residues. The CDR3 region is CASSLRGLAGINEQFF. The CDR3 region has the DNA TGTGCCAGCAGTTTACGGGGACTAGCGGGAATCAATGAGCAGTTCTTC.

This clonotype was observed a handful of times. The V and J genes are TRBV12-5 and TRBJ2-7, with 8 bases that match TRBD1. This CDR3 is built from 13 residues. V gave up 5 bases and J gave up 3 bases; unmatched junction bases: 3. The germline gives CDR1 LGHNT, CDR2 FRNRAP. The CDR3 protein is CASGLGQGYEQYF. The CDR3 region has the DNA TGTGCTAGTGGTCTTGGACAGGGCTACGAGCAGTACTTC.

This clonotype has more than one count but fewer than ten. The J gene is TRBJ2-4, the V gene TRBV20-1, with 10 bases aligning to TRBD2. The CDR3 totals 16 residues. Germline lookup yields CDR1 DFQATT and CDR2 SNEGSKA (reference sequence). The V gene end was trimmed by 0 bases and the J gene end by 8 bases; junction bases not matched to a gene: 10. CDR3: CSARDGSLAGEDIQYF. In DNA form, the CDR3 reads TGCAGTGCTAGAGATGGGAGTCTAGCGGGAGAGGACATTCAGTACTTC.

This clonotype was counted ten times or more. V is TRBV6-5 and J is TRBJ2-5, with TRBD2 identical over 7 bases. The CDR3 is made up of 13 amino acids. The V gene end was trimmed by 6 bases and the J gene end by 1 base; junction bases not matched to a gene: 2. CDR1 and CDR2 from the germline V gene are MNHEY and SVGAGI. CDR3: CASRTSLQETQYF. The DNA of the CDR3 is TGTGCCAGCAGGACTAGCCTCCAAGAGACCCAGTACTTC.

About this clonotype: The junction departs from the called germline gene at one end, perhaps through a read error. This chain connects TRBV7-2 to TRBJ2-7; 7 nucleotides line up with TRBD1. The V gene's germline CDR1 is SGHTA and CDR2 FQGNSA. The CDR3 covers 15 residues. CDR3 protein: CASSKRQGFSYEQYF. The CDR3 region has the DNA TGCGCCAGCAGCAAACGACAGGGATTTTCCTACGAGCAGTACTTC.

In nucleotides, the CDR3 is TGTGCCAGCTCACCAACGGGACAACGGGTCAAGAGCTCTGGGGCCAACGTCCTGACTTTC. It is translated as CASSPTGQRVKSSGANVLTF. The chain joins TRBV18 to TRBJ2-6, with D possibly matching TRBD1 (6 bases). V lost 2 bases, J lost 0 bases, and 20 bases lay in between. CDR1 is KGHSH and CDR2 is LQKENI in the germline V gene. This CDR3 has 20 residues.

The chain links TRBV23-1 to TRBJ2-2; the match to TRBD2 covers 9 bases. TRBV23-1 is placed among ORFs of uncertain function. The CDR3 has 18 amino acids. Unmatched junction bases numbered 11, after V lost 6 bases and J lost 0 bases. The CDR3 nucleotides read TGCGCCAGCAGCGAACTAAAATTAGCGGGGGCGAACACCGGGGAGCTGTTTTTT. Amino acids: CASSELKLAGANTGELFF.

Only a few counts were recorded for this clonotype. The rearrangement joins TRBV6-2 or TRBV6-3 to TRBJ1-2; D is perhaps TRBD1 (5 bases). There are 15 residues in the CDR3. Trimming shortened V by 8 bases and J by 4 bases, and 20 bases separated the two germline ends. Germline V CDR1 and CDR2: MNHEY, SVGEGT. DNA of the CDR3: TGTGCCAGCTCCGGGACCGTCGCCCGGTTCTATGGCTACACCTTC. Its translation: CASSGTVARFYGYTF.

The rearrangement joins TRBV11-2 to TRBJ2-5; maybe TRBD2 (6 bases). Germline lookup yields CDR1 SGHAT and CDR2 FQNNGV. The CDR3 loop spans 15 amino acids. The V gene lost 1 base and the J gene lost 6 bases, with 15 bases spanning the gap. This CDR3 is CASSLGGDWVKTQYF. CDR3 bases: TGTGCCAGCAGCTTAGGTGGGGACTGGGTGAAGACCCAGTACTTC.

V usage is TRBV27 and J usage is TRBJ2-5; TRBD1 might be the D (5 bases). The last part of the DNA fits TRBJ2-1 better; the J call may be wrong. The CDR3 consists of 15 residues. Germline CDR1 and CDR2: MNHEY and SMNVEV (reference sequence). As DNA, the CDR3 is TGTGCCAGCTCCCGCCAGGGCGGTAGGGACAATGAGCAGTTCTTC. As protein: CASSRQGGRDNEQFF.

This clonotype has a handful of counts. The DNA of the CDR3 is TGTGCCAGCAACTGGGGCAGTACGAACACCGGGGAGCTGTTTTTT. Its protein product is CASNWGSTNTGELFF. The gene calls are TRBV6-1 and TRBJ2-2; the D gene is possibly TRBD1 (5 bases). The CDR3 covers 15 residues. V shed 7 bases and J shed 0 bases, with 12 bases lying between them. Germline V CDR1 and CDR2: MNHNS, SASEGT.

Many counts were recorded for this clonotype. The rearrangement joins TRBV2 to TRBJ2-5; TRBD2 agrees at 8 bases. Matching the DNA end better, TRBJ2-1 makes the J call doubtful. CDR1 is SNHLY, CDR2 FYNNEI, per germline. This CDR3 comprises 13 residues. CDR3 residues: CASSRGTSNEQFF. The CDR3 coding sequence is TGTGCCAGCAGTAGGGGGACTAGCAATGAGCAGTTCTTC.

This CDR3 is CASSLASFNTEAFF. DNA for the CDR3: TGTGCCAGCAGCTTAGCCAGTTTCAACACTGAAGCTTTCTTT. The V call is TRBV7-9, the J call TRBJ1-1; D unresolved. Germline CDR1 and CDR2: SEHNR and FQNEAQ (reference sequence). The CDR3 runs to 14 residues. Between the trimmed V and J ends, which lost 0 bases and 2 bases, there was a span of 7 bases.

This sequence joins TRBV5-1 and TRBJ2-4; tentatively, D is TRBD1 (6 bases). The CDR3 is made up of 15 amino acids. The germline V gene has CDR1 SGHRS and CDR2 YFSETQ. This chain's CDR3 is CVSSSDSFSKNIQYF. CDR3 in DNA: TGCGTCAGTTCATCGGACAGTTTTTCCAAAAACATTCAGTACTTC. Supplemented by reference TRBV5-1 and TRBJ2-4, the full variable domain reads KAGVTQTPRYLIKTRGQQVTLSCSPISGHRSVSWYQQTPGQGLQFLFEYFSETQRNKGNFPGRFSGRQFSNSRSEMNVSTLELGDSALYLCVSSSDSFSKNIQYFGAGTRLSVL.

This clonotype was detected ten times or more. The chain recombines TRBV2 with TRBJ1-4, with D perhaps TRBD1 (5 bases). Germline V lookup: CDR1 SNHLY, CDR2 FYNNEI. The CDR3 is 13 residues long. V lost 7 bases and J lost 6, with 12 bases in between. CDR3 residues: CASTREVDEKLFF. As DNA, the CDR3 is TGTGCCAGCACCAGGGAGGTCGATGAAAAACTGTTTTTT. Based on the CDR3 plus reference TRBV2 and TRBJ1-4, the full variable domain is EPEVTQTPSHQVTQMGQEVILRCVPISNHLYFYWYRQILGQKVEFLVSFYNNEISEKSEIFDDQFSVERPDGSNFTLKIRSTKLEDSAMYFCASTREVDEKLFFGSGTQLSVL.

This clonotype was observed a few times. This sequence joins TRBV19 and TRBJ1-2; no reliable D call. Germline CDR1 and CDR2: LNHDA and SQIVND (reference sequence). The V end lost 10 bases, the J end lost 2 bases, and 20 bases lay between the germline ends. CDR3 length: 15 residues. The CDR3: CATLPRAGKNYGYTF. The CDR3 bases are TGTGCCACCCTACCAAGGGCGGGAAAGAACTATGGCTACACCTTC.

This chain connects TRBV4-2 to TRBJ1-4; 8 bases match TRBD1. Per the germline V gene, CDR1 is LGHNA and CDR2 is YNFKEQ. This CDR3 has 16 amino acids. J lost 6 bases, V lost 4 bases, and 10 bases had no gene match. CDR3 region: CASSRFGADRDEKLFF. The DNA of the CDR3 is TGTGCCAGCAGCCGCTTTGGGGCGGACAGGGATGAAAAACTGTTTTTT.

Only a few counts were recorded for this clonotype. This chain connects TRBV5-4 to TRBJ2-5; D is unclear. V was pared by 3 bases and J by 3 bases, with 12 bases between. The length of the CDR3 is 14 residues. Germline assignment: CDR1 SGHNT and CDR2 YYREEE (reference sequence). The CDR3 loop reads CASSSKKFEETQYF. The DNA for the CDR3 is TGTGCCAGCAGCTCGAAGAAGTTTGAAGAGACCCAGTACTTC.

This clonotype was seen only a few times. This chain links TRBV6-5 with TRBJ2-7, with D perhaps TRBD1 (5 bases). Trimming removed 5 bases at V and 7 bases at J, with 12 bases between. The CDR3 runs 12 residues. Germline lookup yields CDR1 MNHEY and CDR2 SVGAGI. The CDR3 is CASSQGPGEQYF. The CDR3 DNA reads TGTGCCAGCAGTCAAGGACCAGGGGAGCAGTACTTC.

This clonotype was seen only a few times. The chain links TRBV6-5 to TRBJ1-2; D unresolved. V was trimmed by 6 bases and J by 3 bases, leaving 11 bases between them. The germline CDR1 and CDR2 sequences are MNHEY and SVGAGI. The CDR3 loop spans 13 amino acids. The CDR3 DNA follows: TGTGCCAGCAGGCTTTACGGTTACTATGGCTACACCTTC. As protein: CASRLYGYYGYTF.